The rows below give T cell receptor beta chains drawn from one sample of a study of blood T cell repertoires in COVID-19. Using immunoSEQ multiplex PCR, the repertoire was profiled, and TCRdb retains in-frame clones only, with some absent. The table shows 200,000 to 250,000 clones, with about nine tenths occurring only once. The sample taken for sequencing was peripheral blood. These receptors were obtained from a man aged 25 to 45 with COVID-19, enrolled during active disease. CDR3s include the opening cysteine and the closing phenylalanine or tryptophan. D genes are given only for firm matches. Clone size, where shown, is once, few, many, or a class for clones that have expanded.

J gene: TRBJ2-3; V gene: TRBV2; clone size: NA; D gene: NA; CDR3 protein: CASSLQAGSGTQYF; CDR3 DNA: TGTGCCAGCAGTCTCCAAGCCGGATCAGGGACGCAGTATTTT
J gene: TRBJ2-1; V gene: TRBV2; clone size: NA; D gene: NA; CDR3 protein: CASGRDSSYNEQFF; CDR3 DNA: TGTGCCAGCGGGCGGGACAGCTCCTACAATGAGCAGTTCTTC
J gene: TRBJ2-2; V gene: TRBV7-2; clone size: NA; D gene: NA; CDR3 protein: CASSSTGPTGELFF; CDR3 DNA: TGTGCCAGCAGCTCTACAGGGCCCACCGGGGAGCTGTTTTTT
J gene: TRBJ2-2; V gene: TRBV19; clone size: NA; D gene: NA; CDR3 protein: CASSISGGRTGELFF; CDR3 DNA: TGTGCCAGTAGTATTTCCGGGGGTCGGACCGGGGAGCTGTTTTTT
J gene: TRBJ1-5; V gene: TRBV6-5; clone size: NA; D gene: NA; CDR3 protein: CASSKGHEGQPQHF; CDR3 DNA: TGTGCCAGCAGTAAGGGCCACGAGGGTCAGCCCCAGCATTTT
J gene: TRBJ1-5; V gene: TRBV3-1/TRBV3-2; clone size: NA; D gene: TRBD1; CDR3 protein: CASSHRDSDQPQHF; CDR3 DNA: TGTGCCAGCAGCCATCGGGACAGCGATCAGCCCCAGCATTTT
J gene: TRBJ2-7; V gene: TRBV10-3; clone size: once; D gene: NA; CDR3 protein: CAISESKTGFYEQYF; CDR3 DNA: TGTGCCATCAGTGAGTCAAAGACGGGGTTCTACGAGCAGTACTTC
J gene: TRBJ2-2; V gene: TRBV4-3; clone size: NA; D gene: TRBD2; CDR3 protein: CASSPLSGGGTGELFF; CDR3 DNA: TGCGCCAGCAGCCCTCTCTCGGGGGGAGGGACCGGGGAGCTGTTTTTT
J gene: TRBJ2-7; V gene: TRBV7-2; clone size: NA; D gene: NA; CDR3 protein: CASSSQWSQGEQYF; CDR3 DNA: TGTGCCAGCAGCTCCCAGTGGTCACAGGGCGAGCAGTACTTC
J gene: TRBJ1-4; V gene: TRBV7-8; clone size: NA; D gene: TRBD1; CDR3 protein: CASSPRDRVGEKLFF; CDR3 DNA: TGTGCCAGCAGCCCTCGGGACAGGGTGGGTGAAAAACTGTTTTTT
J gene: TRBJ2-7; V gene: TRBV12-3/TRBV12-4; clone size: NA; D gene: NA; CDR3 protein: CASRTGYEQYF; CDR3 DNA: TGTGCCAGCAGGACAGGCTACGAGCAGTACTTC
J gene: TRBJ1-6; V gene: TRBV6-2/TRBV6-3; clone size: NA; D gene: NA; CDR3 protein: CASSYGGEIVYNSPLHF; CDR3 DNA: TGTGCCAGCAGTTACGGAGGGGAGATTGTTTATAATTCACCCCTCCACTTT
J gene: TRBJ2-1; V gene: TRBV7-9; clone size: NA; D gene: TRBD2; CDR3 protein: CASSLGSGLKREQFF; CDR3 DNA: TGTGCCAGCAGCTTAGGTAGCGGGCTCAAAAGGGAGCAGTTCTTC
J gene: TRBJ1-6; V gene: TRBV27; clone size: NA; D gene: NA; CDR3 protein: CASSPRGSSDSPLHF; CDR3 DNA: TGTGCCAGCAGTCCACGAGGCAGTTCCGATTCACCCCTCCACTTT
J gene: TRBJ1-2; V gene: TRBV5-1; clone size: NA; D gene: TRBD1; CDR3 protein: CASSPGGTADYGYTF; CDR3 DNA: TGCGCCAGCAGCCCGGGGGGGACAGCGGACTATGGCTACACCTTC
J gene: TRBJ1-2; V gene: TRBV6-6; clone size: NA; D gene: NA; CDR3 protein: CASSPKTAPVGAAGYTF; CDR3 DNA: TGTGCCAGCAGTCCTAAAACCGCTCCGGTAGGGGCGGCTGGCTACACCTTC
J gene: TRBJ2-7; V gene: TRBV6-1; clone size: NA; D gene: TRBD1; CDR3 protein: CASSLDRERYEQYF; CDR3 DNA: TGTGCCAGCAGTTTGGACAGGGAGCGCTACGAGCAGTACTTC
J gene: TRBJ2-1; V gene: TRBV28; clone size: once; D gene: TRBD2; CDR3 protein: CASSSILLRESYNEQFF; CDR3 DNA: TGTGCCAGCAGTTCTATACTTCTGCGGGAGTCCTACAATGAGCAGTTCTTC
J gene: TRBJ2-7; V gene: TRBV7-8; clone size: NA; D gene: NA; CDR3 protein: CASSHRDRLYYEQYF; CDR3 DNA: TGTGCCAGCAGCCACCGCGACAGGCTATACTACGAGCAGTACTTC
J gene: TRBJ2-3; V gene: TRBV24-1; clone size: NA; D gene: NA; CDR3 protein: CATSDLNRDSDTQYF; CDR3 DNA: TGTGCCACCAGTGATTTAAACAGGGATTCAGATACGCAGTATTTT
J gene: TRBJ2-3; V gene: TRBV11-2; clone size: NA; D gene: NA; CDR3 protein: CASSFVARTDTQYF; CDR3 DNA: TGTGCCAGCAGCTTTGTAGCGCGCACAGATACGCAGTATTTT
J gene: TRBJ2-3; V gene: TRBV10-3; clone size: NA; D gene: TRBD2; CDR3 protein: CAISDGRSSTDTQYF; CDR3 DNA: TGTGCCATCAGCGACGGGAGGTCTAGCACAGATACGCAGTATTTT
J gene: TRBJ2-1; V gene: TRBV30; clone size: NA; D gene: NA; CDR3 protein: CAWRGEPNEQFF; CDR3 DNA: TGTGCCTGGAGGGGAGAACCGAATGAGCAGTTCTTC
J gene: TRBJ2-2; V gene: TRBV2; clone size: few; D gene: NA; CDR3 protein: CASSPTGNTGELFF; CDR3 DNA: TGTGCCAGCAGCCCGACAGGGAACACCGGGGAGCTGTTTTTT
J gene: TRBJ2-1; V gene: TRBV7-8; clone size: NA; D gene: TRBD1; CDR3 protein: CASSLFRDRGNEQFF; CDR3 DNA: TGTGCCAGCAGCTTATTCCGGGACAGGGGTAATGAGCAGTTCTTC
J gene: TRBJ2-7; V gene: TRBV5-1; clone size: NA; D gene: TRBD1; CDR3 protein: CASSLSPGQGAYEQYF; CDR3 DNA: TGCGCCAGCAGCTTGTCCCCGGGACAGGGGGCCTACGAGCAGTACTTC
J gene: TRBJ1-2; V gene: TRBV2; clone size: NA; D gene: NA; CDR3 protein: CASKSQVQTGYTF; CDR3 DNA: TGTGCCAGCAAGTCTCAAGTTCAGACAGGCTACACCTTC
J gene: TRBJ2-3; V gene: TRBV9; clone size: NA; D gene: NA; CDR3 protein: CASSVQGSDTQYF; CDR3 DNA: TGTGCCAGCAGCGTACAGGGCTCAGATACGCAGTATTTT
J gene: TRBJ1-3; V gene: TRBV5-4; clone size: NA; D gene: TRBD1; CDR3 protein: CASSRPDRGGGNTIYF; CDR3 DNA: TGTGCCAGCAGCCGCCCAGACAGGGGAGGAGGAAACACCATATATTTT
J gene: TRBJ1-2; V gene: TRBV5-1; clone size: NA; D gene: NA; CDR3 protein: CASSLEGREDGYTF; CDR3 DNA: TGCGCCAGCAGCTTGGAGGGCAGGGAGGATGGCTACACCTTC
J gene: TRBJ1-6; V gene: TRBV5-4; clone size: NA; D gene: NA; CDR3 protein: CASSPDRNSPLHF; CDR3 DNA: TGTGCCAGCAGCCCTGACAGAAATTCACCCCTCCACTTT
J gene: TRBJ2-1; V gene: TRBV29-1; clone size: few; D gene: TRBD1; CDR3 protein: CSVDRGTGNEQFF; CDR3 DNA: TGCAGCGTTGACAGGGGGACGGGCAATGAGCAGTTCTTC
J gene: TRBJ1-1; V gene: TRBV6-5; clone size: NA; D gene: NA; CDR3 protein: CASSPGRGTEAFF; CDR3 DNA: TGTGCCAGCAGTCCTGGCCGGGGCACTGAAGCTTTCTTT
J gene: TRBJ2-3; V gene: TRBV4-2; clone size: NA; D gene: TRBD2; CDR3 protein: CASSQGTSVPADTQYF; CDR3 DNA: TGTGCCAGCAGCCAGGGGACTAGCGTCCCGGCAGATACGCAGTATTTT
J gene: TRBJ1-1; V gene: TRBV6-5; clone size: NA; D gene: NA; CDR3 protein: CASSYEALTLNTEAFF; CDR3 DNA: TGTGCCAGCAGTTACGAGGCCTTAACCCTAAACACTGAAGCTTTCTTT
J gene: TRBJ2-7; V gene: TRBV4-1; clone size: NA; D gene: NA; CDR3 protein: CASSHPTGRGDHNYEQYF; CDR3 DNA: TGCGCCAGCAGCCACCCCACCGGCAGGGGCGATCATAACTACGAGCAGTACTTC
J gene: TRBJ2-7; V gene: TRBV27; clone size: NA; D gene: TRBD1; CDR3 protein: CASRRGYEQYF; CDR3 DNA: TGTGCCAGCCGCAGGGGGTACGAGCAGTACTTC
J gene: TRBJ2-7; V gene: TRBV6-5; clone size: NA; D gene: TRBD2; CDR3 protein: CASTDAASGNYEQYF; CDR3 DNA: TGTGCCAGCACCGACGCCGCTAGCGGGAACTACGAGCAGTACTTC
J gene: TRBJ1-2; V gene: TRBV28; clone size: few; D gene: NA; CDR3 protein: CASSLYGLQRGYGYTF; CDR3 DNA: TGTGCCAGCAGTTTATATGGGTTGCAGCGAGGCTATGGCTACACCTTC
J gene: TRBJ1-1; V gene: TRBV15; clone size: NA; D gene: NA; CDR3 protein: CATRLLNTEAFF; CDR3 DNA: TGTGCCACCAGGTTATTGAACACTGAAGCTTTCTTT
J gene: TRBJ2-2; V gene: TRBV27; clone size: NA; D gene: TRBD1; CDR3 protein: CASRKDRGYTGELFF; CDR3 DNA: TGTGCCAGCAGAAAAGACAGGGGGTACACCGGGGAGCTGTTTTTT
J gene: TRBJ2-7; V gene: TRBV19; clone size: NA; D gene: TRBD2; CDR3 protein: CASRVSGVSSYEQYF; CDR3 DNA: TGTGCCAGTAGGGTCAGCGGGGTGAGCTCCTACGAGCAGTACTTC
J gene: TRBJ2-7; V gene: TRBV7-3; clone size: NA; D gene: TRBD1; CDR3 protein: CASSLGGQPGIYEQYF; CDR3 DNA: TGTGCCAGCAGCTTAGGGGGACAGCCCGGGATCTACGAGCAGTACTTC
J gene: TRBJ2-1; V gene: TRBV7-3; clone size: NA; D gene: NA; CDR3 protein: CASSPPGGGPLVEQFF; CDR3 DNA: TGTGCCAGCAGCCCGCCAGGCGGGGGCCCTTTGGTTGAGCAGTTCTTC
J gene: TRBJ1-2; V gene: TRBV5-8; clone size: NA; D gene: TRBD1; CDR3 protein: CASSTFGGQGVRYGYTF; CDR3 DNA: TGTGCCAGCAGTACATTTGGGGGACAGGGGGTTCGCTATGGCTACACCTTC
J gene: TRBJ2-7; V gene: TRBV5-4; clone size: few; D gene: NA; CDR3 protein: CASSLAVSSYEQYF; CDR3 DNA: TGTGCCAGCAGCTTAGCGGTTAGCTCCTACGAGCAGTACTTC
J gene: TRBJ2-2; V gene: TRBV29-1; clone size: NA; D gene: NA; CDR3 protein: CSVEDSYTGELFF; CDR3 DNA: TGCAGCGTTGAAGATTCCTACACCGGGGAGCTGTTTTTT